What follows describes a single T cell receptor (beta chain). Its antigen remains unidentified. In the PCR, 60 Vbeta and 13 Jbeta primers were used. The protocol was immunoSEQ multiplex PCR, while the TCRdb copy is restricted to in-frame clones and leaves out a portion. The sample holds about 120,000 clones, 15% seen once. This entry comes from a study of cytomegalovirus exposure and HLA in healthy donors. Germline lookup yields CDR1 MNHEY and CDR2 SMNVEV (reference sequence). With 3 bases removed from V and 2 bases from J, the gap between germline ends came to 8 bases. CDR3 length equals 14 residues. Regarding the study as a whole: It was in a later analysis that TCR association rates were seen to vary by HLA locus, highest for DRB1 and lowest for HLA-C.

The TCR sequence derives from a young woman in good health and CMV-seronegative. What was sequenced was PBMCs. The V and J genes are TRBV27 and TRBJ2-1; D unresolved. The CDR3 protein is CASSFSRTYNEQFF. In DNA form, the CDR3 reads TGTGCCAGCAGTTTTTCGAGGACCTACAATGAGCAGTTCTTC.